This T cell receptor (beta chain) was obtained from a study of control samples from healthy donors and cancer patients. This clone was found a few times. Trimming removed 7 bases from V and 1 base from J; junction bases left unmatched: 7. CDR1 SNHLY and CDR2 FYNNEI come from the germline V gene. The CDR3 has 17 residues. This table comes from immunoSEQ multiplex PCR, and its TCRdb copy is limited to in-frame clones, with some not included. The sample carries 75,000 to 95,000 clones, roughly nine tenths recorded once. The rearrangement joins TRBV2 to TRBJ2-3; 14 positions match TRBD2. The sample was PBMCs. The clonotype originates from a woman aged 45 to 65 with colorectal cancer. The CDR3 DNA reads TGTGCCAGCAAAAGGACTAGCGGGGGGCAGCGCACAGATACGCAGTATTTT. Residues: CASKRTSGGQRTDTQYF.